A selection of T cell receptor beta chains follows, all from one sample in a study of blood T cells in healthy people across ages. MiXCR was run by TCRdb on the 5' RACE reads, yielding one entry per CDR3 protein. The sample yields roughly 800,000 distinct CDR3 sequences, nearly 60% seen once. Sequencing input: blood. The receptor source for this set is a man aged 25-45 years in good health. CDR3s include the opening cysteine and the closing phenylalanine or tryptophan. D genes are given only for firm matches. Clone size is not always given. Where it is, it says once, few, many or a class for expanded clones.

TRBJ2-1,NA,NA,TRBV15,CATSRNGGYNEQFF,TGTGCCACCAGCAGGAATGGTGGGTACAATGAGCAGTTCTTC
TRBJ1-6,NA,TRBD1,TRBV7-6,CASSRGGQGTSPLHF,TGTGCCAGCAGCCGAGGGGGACAGGGGACTTCACCCCTCCACTTT
TRBJ2-3,few,TRBD2,TRBV6-5,CASSFLADTDTQYF,TGTGCCAGCAGTTTTCTAGCGGACACAGATACGCAGTATTTT
TRBJ2-3,NA,NA,TRBV6-2/TRBV6-3,CASSLGELTDTQYF,TGTGCCAGCAGCCTGGGGGAGCTCACAGATACGCAGTATTTT
TRBJ1-6,few,NA,TRBV5-1,CASSSESSYNSPLHF,TGCGCCAGCAGCTCAGAGAGCTCCTATAATTCACCCCTCCACTTT
TRBJ2-6,many,TRBD1,TRBV6-5,CASSYGTTGVHGANVLTF,TGTGCCAGCAGTTACGGGACCACAGGGGTCCACGGGGCCAACGTCCTGACTTTC
TRBJ2-1,NA,TRBD1,TRBV6-2/TRBV6-3,CASSSRDRYNEQFF,TGTGCCAGCAGCTCAAGGGACAGATACAATGAGCAGTTCTTC
TRBJ2-5,few,NA,TRBV4-3,CASSQDSGSQETQYF,TGCGCCAGCAGCCAAGATTCGGGATCACAAGAGACCCAGTACTTC
TRBJ2-3,few,TRBD1,TRBV7-2,CASSRMTGGTDTQYF,TGTGCCAGCAGCCGAATGACAGGGGGCACAGATACGCAGTATTTT
TRBJ1-5,NA,NA,TRBV27,CASNRVKQPQHF,TGTGCCAGCAACAGGGTGAAGCAGCCCCAGCATTTT
TRBJ2-7,NA,NA,TRBV6-2/TRBV6-3,CASTQTVTYEQYF,TGTGCCAGCACTCAGACAGTCACCTACGAGCAGTACTTC
TRBJ2-3,NA,TRBD2,TRBV7-2,CASSLAGLDGDTQYF,TGTGCCAGCAGCTTAGCTGGACTAGACGGAGATACGCAGTATTTT
TRBJ2-7,NA,TRBD1,TRBV2,CASVGTGEFYEQYF,TGTGCCAGCGTCGGGACAGGGGAATTCTACGAGCAGTACTTC
TRBJ2-1,NA,TRBD2,TRBV7-9,CASSPPGLAYNEQFF,TGTGCCAGCAGTCCTCCGGGACTAGCGTACAATGAGCAGTTCTTC
TRBJ2-3,NA,TRBD2,TRBV9,CASSVWSGDLGMADTQYF,TGTGCCAGCAGCGTCTGGAGCGGGGATCTTGGAATGGCAGATACGCAGTATTTT
TRBJ2-1,NA,TRBD2,TRBV20-1,CSARAPGGPPHEQFF,TGCAGTGCTAGAGCGCCGGGGGGGCCGCCCCATGAGCAGTTCTTC
TRBJ1-2,NA,NA,TRBV10-3,CAISAAREGYTF,TGTGCCATCAGTGCCGCCCGGGAAGGGTACACCTTC
TRBJ2-1,NA,TRBD2,TRBV7-2,CASSLGLAGSGEQFF,TGTGCCAGCAGCCTTGGACTAGCGGGATCCGGTGAGCAGTTCTTC
TRBJ2-7,NA,NA,TRBV29-1,CSVVETEQYF,TGCAGCGTGGTCGAAACCGAGCAGTACTTC
TRBJ1-2,NA,NA,TRBV6-6,CASSYSVDGNYGYTF,TGTGCCAGCAGTTACTCGGTGGACGGAAACTATGGCTACACCTTC
TRBJ1-1,NA,NA,TRBV7-2,CASSLGPYTNTEAFF,TGTGCCAGCAGCTTAGGTCCATACACGAACACTGAAGCTTTCTTT
TRBJ1-5,NA,NA,TRBV20-1,CSARVGGSNQPQHF,TGCAGTGCTAGAGTGGGCGGTAGCAATCAGCCCCAGCATTTT
TRBJ2-5,NA,TRBD2,TRBV6-1,CASSEAGRVETQYF,TGTGCCAGCAGTGAAGCTGGGAGGGTGGAGACCCAGTACTTC
TRBJ2-5,NA,NA,TRBV10-2,CASRGPTQETQYF,TGCGCCAGCAGGGGCCCGACCCAAGAGACCCAGTACTTC
TRBJ1-1,NA,NA,TRBV21-1,CASSKDAPRNTEAFF,TGTGCCAGCAGCAAAGACGCTCCAAGGAACACTGAAGCTTTCTTT
TRBJ2-7,NA,NA,TRBV28,CASSYPGPSYEQYF,TGTGCCAGCAGTTATCCGGGACCGTCCTACGAGCAGTACTTC
TRBJ2-5,NA,NA,TRBV5-6,CASSFQGSRETQYF,TGTGCCAGCAGCTTTCAGGGTTCCAGGGAGACCCAGTACTTC
TRBJ2-3,NA,NA,TRBV20-1,CSASSTGTRRTDTQYF,TGCAGTGCAAGCTCAACCGGGACCCGTCGCACAGATACGCAGTATTTT
TRBJ2-7,many,NA,TRBV7-2,CASSLATSYEQYF,TGTGCCAGCAGTTTGGCCACCTCCTACGAGCAGTACTTC
TRBJ2-1,NA,TRBD1,TRBV20-1,CSARGTGLTPQFF,TGCAGTGCTAGAGGGACAGGGCTCACGCCCCAGTTCTTC
TRBJ2-5,many,TRBD1,TRBV6-1,CASSEAGGRETQYF,TGTGCCAGCAGTGAGGCAGGGGGTCGGGAGACCCAGTACTTC
TRBJ1-2,NA,TRBD1,TRBV6-2/TRBV6-3,CASSWTTGGAWNGYTF,TGTGCCAGCAGTTGGACCACAGGGGGCGCTTGGAATGGCTACACCTTC
TRBJ2-7,NA,NA,TRBV11-2,CASSSSRDGPYEQYF,TGTGCCAGCAGCTCTTCCCGGGACGGACCCTACGAGCAGTACTTC
TRBJ2-3,NA,NA,TRBV29-1,CSVEEPPDTQYF,TGCAGCGTTGAAGAGCCCCCAGATACGCAGTATTTT
TRBJ2-4,many,TRBD2,TRBV11-2,CASSFGREAVLAKNIQYF,TGTGCCAGCAGCTTCGGGCGGGAGGCGGTACTGGCCAAAAACATTCAGTACTTC
TRBJ1-1,NA,TRBD1,TRBV12-3/TRBV12-4,CASSLQGGLAEAFF,TGTGCCAGCAGCCTACAGGGGGGCTTAGCTGAAGCTTTCTTT
TRBJ1-1,NA,NA,TRBV7-9,CASSETGTVSEAFF,TGTGCCAGCAGCGAAACCGGGACGGTCTCTGAAGCTTTCTTT
TRBJ2-1,once,NA,TRBV5-1,CASSAPGPNEQFF,TGCGCCAGCAGCGCGCCGGGGCCCAATGAGCAGTTCTTC
TRBJ2-1,NA,NA,TRBV11-1,CASRGGRGRNEQFF,TGTGCCAGCAGAGGGGGGAGGGGTCGGAATGAGCAGTTCTTC
TRBJ2-7,once,TRBD2,TRBV7-2,CASSLEASGNYEQYF,TGTGCCAGCAGCTTAGAGGCTAGCGGGAACTACGAGCAGTACTTC
TRBJ2-7,NA,NA,TRBV7-2,CASSFDSREQYF,TGTGCCAGCAGCTTTGACAGCCGCGAGCAGTACTTC
TRBJ2-3,NA,NA,TRBV3-1,CASSHLRTSTDTQYF,TGTGCCAGCAGCCATCTGAGAACTAGCACAGATACGCAGTATTTT
TRBJ2-7,NA,NA,TRBV6-1,CASSEWWERYEQYF,TGTGCCAGCAGTGAATGGTGGGAAAGGTACGAGCAGTACTTC
TRBJ2-5,NA,TRBD2,TRBV20-1,CSAHTSGTETQYF,TGCAGTGCCCACACCAGCGGGACAGAGACCCAGTACTTC